This TCR beta chain was recovered during a study of blood T cell repertoires in COVID-19. The wider study: Sources were T cells, B-cell-depleted T cells, or PBMCs; the material itself was cDNA or gDNA.

V shed 2 bases and J shed 2 bases, with 9 bases lying between them. The germline V gene has CDR1 SGHRS and CDR2 YFSETQ. This CDR3 comprises 14 residues. Assay: immunoSEQ multiplex PCR; the TCRdb copy retains only in-frame clones and omits some. This table holds about 150,000 clones, about 85% found once. This clone has just a few counts. The clonotype originates from a man aged 60-69 years with COVID-19, enrolled during active disease. Sequencing was performed on peripheral blood. V gene TRBV5-1 combines with J gene TRBJ2-3; tentatively, D is TRBD2 (5 bases). This CDR3 reads CASSLSGFTDTQYF. The DNA for the CDR3 is TGCGCCAGCAGCTTATCGGGGTTCACAGATACGCAGTATTTT. Looking up the rest from reference TRBV5-1 and TRBJ2-3 gives the full variable domain: KAGVTQTPRYLIKTRGQQVTLSCSPISGHRSVSWYQQTPGQGLQFLFEYFSETQRNKGNFPGRFSGRQFSNSRSEMNVSTLELGDSALYLCASSLSGFTDTQYFGPGTRLTVL.